This T cell receptor beta chain comes out of a study of blood T cell repertoires in COVID-19. This CDR3 spans 18 amino acids. Trimming at V came to 0 bases and at J to 1 base, leaving 9 bases not matched to a gene. From germline, CDR1 is SGHRS and CDR2 YFSETQ. Assay used: immunoSEQ multiplex PCR; TCRdb lists only in-frame clones, some missing. The sample has roughly 99,000 clones, about three quarters seen once; the top ten hold approximately 4.5%. This sequence joins TRBV5-1 and TRBJ1-1, with TRBD1 matching over 10 bases. Sequenced input: peripheral blood. The TCR comes from a man in his sixties or seventies with acute or convalescent COVID-19. The CDR3 loop is CASSLAGTGALKNTEAFF. The CDR3 DNA reads TGCGCCAGCAGCTTGGCCGGGACAGGGGCCCTAAAGAACACTGAAGCTTTCTTT.